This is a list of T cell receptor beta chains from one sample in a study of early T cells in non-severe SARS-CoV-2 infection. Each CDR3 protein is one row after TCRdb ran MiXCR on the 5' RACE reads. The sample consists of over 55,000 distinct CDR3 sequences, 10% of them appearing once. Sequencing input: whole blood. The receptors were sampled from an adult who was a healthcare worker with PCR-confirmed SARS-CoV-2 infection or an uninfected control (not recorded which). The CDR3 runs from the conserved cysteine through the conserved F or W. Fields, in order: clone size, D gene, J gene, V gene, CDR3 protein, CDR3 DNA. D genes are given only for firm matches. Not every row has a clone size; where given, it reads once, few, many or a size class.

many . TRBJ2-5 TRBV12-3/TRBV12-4 CASRTLGEQETQYF TGTGCCAGCAGAACTTTAGGGGAGCAAGAGACCCAGTACTTC
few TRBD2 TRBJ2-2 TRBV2 CASIGLAITGELFF TGTGCCAGCATTGGACTAGCTATAACCGGGGAGCTGTTTTTT
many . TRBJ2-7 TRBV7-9 CASSPITRDEQYF TGTGCCAGCAGCCCAATTACTAGAGACGAGCAGTACTTC
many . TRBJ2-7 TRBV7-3 CASSLMASNEQYF TGTGCCAGCAGCTTAATGGCGTCCAACGAGCAGTACTTC
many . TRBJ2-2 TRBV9 CASSVGLGRSNTGELFF TGTGCCAGCAGCGTAGGGTTGGGGCGGAGTAACACCGGGGAGCTGTTTTTT
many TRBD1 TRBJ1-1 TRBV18 CASSPPQGAGNTEAFF TGTGCCAGCTCACCACCCCAGGGGGCCGGGAACACTGAAGCTTTCTTT
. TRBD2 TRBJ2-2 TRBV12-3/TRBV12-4 CASSFSLSGRVIGELFF TGTGCCAGCAGTTTCTCCTTAAGCGGGAGAGTGATCGGGGAGCTGTTTTTT
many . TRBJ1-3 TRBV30 CAWSLVNSENTIYF TGTGCCTGGAGTTTGGTCAACTCTGAAAACACCATATATTTT
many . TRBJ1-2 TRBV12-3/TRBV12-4 CASSAQQGADGYTF TGTGCCAGCAGTGCGCAACAGGGCGCCGATGGCTACACCTTC
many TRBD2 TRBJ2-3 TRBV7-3 CASSLLAGGHTQYF TGTGCCAGCAGCTTACTAGCGGGAGGCCATACGCAGTATTTT
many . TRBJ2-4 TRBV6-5 CASSRDRKNIQYF TGTGCCAGCAGTCGCGACAGGAAAAACATTCAGTACTTC
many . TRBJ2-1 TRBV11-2 CASRSTPYKSPYNEQFF TGTGCCAGCAGATCAACTCCCTACAAATCCCCCTACAATGAGCAGTTCTTC
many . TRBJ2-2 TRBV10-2 CASSESAFSGLPTGELFF TGCGCCAGCAGTGAGTCAGCCTTTAGCGGACTTCCCACCGGGGAGCTGTTTTTT
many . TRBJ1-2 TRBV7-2 CASSLEGPTYYGYTF TGTGCCAGCAGCTTAGAGGGACCGACTTACTATGGCTACACCTTC
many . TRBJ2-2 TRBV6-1 CASHIRGGSTGELFF TGTGCCAGCCACATCAGGGGGGGAAGCACCGGGGAGCTGTTTTTT
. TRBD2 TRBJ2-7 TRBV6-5 CASSSTSGSYEQYF TGTGCCAGCAGCTCTACTAGCGGGAGCTACGAGCAGTACTTC
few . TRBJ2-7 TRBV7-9 CASSSTGYEQYF TGTGCCAGCAGCTCCACAGGCTACGAGCAGTACTTC
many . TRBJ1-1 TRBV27 CASSFLEGGEAFF TGTGCCAGCAGTTTTCTTGAAGGGGGAGAAGCTTTCTTT